This T cell receptor (beta chain) comes out of a study of CXCR3-negative and CXCR3-positive naive CD8 T cells. UMI-labeled TRB cDNA libraries were prepared by 5' RACE. Using the 5' RACE reads, TCRdb records one entry per CDR3 protein without DNA. This sample carries some 150,000 distinct CDR3 sequences, with 0.4% to 0.5% going to the ten biggest clones. CD45RO-CCR7+CD27+CD95- cells counted as naive CD8+ T cells. The germline V gene has CDR1 SEHNR and CDR2 FQNEAQ (reference sequence). The CDR3 covers 12 residues. General study results and limits: Memory cells differed in TRBV-TRBJ usage, but naive CXCR3-negative and CXCR3-positive cells had similar usage. TRB CDR3 hydrophobicity was greater in CXCR3-positive naive cells than in CXCR3-negative naive cells. Much lower diversity was found in memory CD8+ cells, while both naive subsets had comparably high diversity. Cryopreservation partially lowered CXCR3 expression, so most assays used fresh PBMCs.

Remarks on this clonotype: Its target is unknown.

The clonotype was recovered from a human donor in good health. Some clones in this sample may be carry-over from other donors' samples. Specimen: naive CXCR3+ CD8+ T cells from blood. As to subset: CD45RO-CCR7+CD27+CD95- naive CD8+ T cells expressing CXCR3 (TNR3+). V gene TRBV7-9 combines with J gene TRBJ2-7. The CDR3 sequence is CASSWQELEQYF.